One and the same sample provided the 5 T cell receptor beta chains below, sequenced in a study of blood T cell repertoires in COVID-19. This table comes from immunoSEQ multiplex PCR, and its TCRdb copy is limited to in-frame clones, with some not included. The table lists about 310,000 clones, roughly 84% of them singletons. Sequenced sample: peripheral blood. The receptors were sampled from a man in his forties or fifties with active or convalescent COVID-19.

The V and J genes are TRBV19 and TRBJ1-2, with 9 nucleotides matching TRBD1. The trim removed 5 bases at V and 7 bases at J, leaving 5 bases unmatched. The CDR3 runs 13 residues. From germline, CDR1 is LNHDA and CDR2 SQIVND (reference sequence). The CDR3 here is CASSPRTGAGYTF. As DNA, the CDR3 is TGTGCCAGTAGTCCAAGGACAGGGGCTGGCTACACCTTC.

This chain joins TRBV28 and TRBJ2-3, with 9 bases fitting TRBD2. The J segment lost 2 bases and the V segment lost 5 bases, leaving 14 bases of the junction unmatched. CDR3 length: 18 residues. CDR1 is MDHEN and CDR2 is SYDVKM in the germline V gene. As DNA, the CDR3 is TGTGCCAGCAGTGCGGTGCGGGCGGGGGGGCCGATCACAGATACGCAGTATTTT. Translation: CASSAVRAGGPITDTQYF.

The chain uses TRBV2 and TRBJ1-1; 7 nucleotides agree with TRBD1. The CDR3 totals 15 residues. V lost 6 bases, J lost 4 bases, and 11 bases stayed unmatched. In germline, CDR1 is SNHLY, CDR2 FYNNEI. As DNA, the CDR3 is TGTGCCAGCAGGCAAGGGGGCTCAGGGAGCACTGAAGCTTTCTTT. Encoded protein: CASRQGGSGSTEAFF.

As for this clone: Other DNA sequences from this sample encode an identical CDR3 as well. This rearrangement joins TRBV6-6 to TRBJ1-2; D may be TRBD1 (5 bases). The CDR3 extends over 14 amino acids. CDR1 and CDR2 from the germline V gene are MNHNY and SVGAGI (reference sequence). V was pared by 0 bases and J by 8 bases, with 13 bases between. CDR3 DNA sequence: TGTGCCAGCAGTTACTCGGGCGGGACGGGAGGCTACACCTTC. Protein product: CASSYSGGTGGYTF.

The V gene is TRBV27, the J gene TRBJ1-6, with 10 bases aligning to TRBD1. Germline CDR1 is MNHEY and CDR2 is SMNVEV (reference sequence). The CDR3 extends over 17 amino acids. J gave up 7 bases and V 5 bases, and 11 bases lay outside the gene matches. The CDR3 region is CASSPSRTGGRNSPLHF. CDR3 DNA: TGTGCCAGCAGTCCCTCACGGACAGGGGGAAGGAATTCACCCCTCCACTTT.